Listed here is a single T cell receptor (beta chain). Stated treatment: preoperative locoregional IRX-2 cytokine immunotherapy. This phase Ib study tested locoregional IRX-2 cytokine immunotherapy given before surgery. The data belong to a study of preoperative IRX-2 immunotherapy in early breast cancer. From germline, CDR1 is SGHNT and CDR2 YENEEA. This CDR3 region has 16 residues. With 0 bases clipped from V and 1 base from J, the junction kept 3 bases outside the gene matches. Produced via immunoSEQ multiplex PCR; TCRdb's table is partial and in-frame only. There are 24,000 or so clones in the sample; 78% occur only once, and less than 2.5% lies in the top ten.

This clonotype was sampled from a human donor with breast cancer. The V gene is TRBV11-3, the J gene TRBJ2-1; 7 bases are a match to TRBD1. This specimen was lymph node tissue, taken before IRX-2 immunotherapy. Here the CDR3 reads CASSLESTGSYNEQFF. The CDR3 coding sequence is TGTGCCAGCAGCTTAGAATCGACAGGGTCCTACAATGAGCAGTTCTTC.